Presented here are 28 T cell receptor beta chains from one specimen sequenced in a study of STAT5B mutations in CD4+ large granular lymphocyte leukemia. Clones were read by immunoSEQ multiplex PCR, and TCRdb kept only the in-frame ones, dropping some. The repertoire holds 3,000 to 4,500 clones, with over 75% as singletons. Sample: CD4+ T cells from blood buffy coats. The receptors come from a human donor in good health.

The CDR3 sequence: CASSQVAGQETQYF. As DNA, the CDR3 is TGCGCCAGCAGCCAAGTGGCGGGACAAGAGACCCAGTACTTC. The chain couples TRBV4-1 to TRBJ2-5; D possibly corresponds to TRBD2 (6 bases). The germline V gene has CDR1 MGHRA and CDR2 YSYEKL. The ends were cut back, 1 base at V and 2 bases at J, with 8 bases in the middle. The CDR3 is 14 residues long.

The J gene is TRBJ2-7, the V gene TRBV11-2, with D hard to call. The germline V gene encodes CDR1 SGHAT and CDR2 FQNNGV. The CDR3 runs 13 residues. Trimming removed 9 bases at V and 3 bases at J, with 15 bases between. As DNA, the CDR3 is TGTGCCAGTACTGGAGTAGCAGACTACGAGCAGTACTTC. It translates to CASTGVADYEQYF.

The DNA for the CDR3 is TGCAGCGGTGGGCTAAACACCGGGGAGCTGTTTTTT. Amino acids: CSGGLNTGELFF. The chain carries TRBV29-1 and TRBJ2-2; D is uncertain. With 7 bases removed from V and 2 bases from J, the gap between germline ends came to 8 bases. CDR1 and CDR2 from the germline V gene are SQVTM and ANQGSEA. This CDR3 has 12 residues.

The rearrangement links TRBV28 to TRBJ2-5; TRBD2 matches at 7 bases. Germline CDR1 is MDHEN and CDR2 is SYDVKM. Trimming cost V 5 bases and J 5 bases; bases outside gene matches: 14. The length of the CDR3 is 16 residues. CDR3 amino acids: CASSPLGLPGGETQYF. CDR3 nucleotide sequence: TGTGCCAGCAGTCCTCTCGGACTCCCCGGGGGGGAGACCCAGTACTTC.

J is TRBJ2-7 and V is TRBV10-1; the match to TRBD1 covers 10 bases. The germline V gene encodes CDR1 WNHNN and CDR2 SYGVQD (reference sequence). The V segment lost 0 bases and the J segment 4 bases; nucleotides outside the gene matches: 12. The CDR3 is 18 amino acids. The CDR3 region is CASSESFGGQGPRYEQYF. CDR3 DNA: TGCGCCAGCAGTGAGTCCTTCGGGGGACAGGGGCCGCGGTACGAGCAGTACTTC.

This rearrangement joins TRBV29-1 to TRBJ2-7; D is ambiguous. The CDR3 consists of 12 residues. Trimming left V 5 bases short and J 0 bases short, with 8 bases between. CDR1 and CDR2 (germline): SQVTM, ANQGSEA. The CDR3 DNA is TGCAGCGTTCGCCAGCCCTCCTACGAGCAGTACTTC. This gives the protein CSVRQPSYEQYF.

The V gene is TRBV18, the J gene TRBJ2-7; 10 bases fit TRBD1. Germline CDR1 and CDR2: KGHSH and LQKENI. The CDR3 has 14 amino acids. The trim removed 2 bases at V and 7 bases at J, leaving 5 bases unmatched. As DNA, the CDR3 is TGTGCCAGCTCACCAGGGACAGGGGCTCTTGAGCAGTACTTC. Encoded protein: CASSPGTGALEQYF.

A few counts support this clone. V usage is TRBV10-2 and J usage is TRBJ1-1; TRBD1 aligns across 7 bases. The CDR3 is 12 residues long. Germline CDR1 reads WSHSY; CDR2 reads SAAADI. With V trimmed by 6 bases and J by 6 bases, 4 bases remained unmatched. CDR3 region: CASRTGYSEAFF. In DNA, the CDR3 is TGCGCCAGCAGGACAGGGTACTCTGAAGCTTTCTTT.

The chain has TRBV6-6 and TRBJ1-2; D is perhaps TRBD1 (6 bases). V lost 5 bases, J lost 0 bases, and 13 bases lay in between. Germline V gene lookup returns CDR1 MNHNY and CDR2 SVGAGI (reference sequence). This CDR3 contains 15 residues. The CDR3 DNA reads TGTGCCAGCAGTACTTGGGACACGTCTAACTATGGCTACACCTTC. Translating gives CASSTWDTSNYGYTF.

The chain employs TRBV28 and TRBJ1-5; 7 bases map to TRBD1. CDR1 and CDR2 (germline): MDHEN, SYDVKM. The CDR3 runs 13 residues. Trimming took 7 bases from V and 7 from J; bases not matched to a gene: 7. CDR3 sequence: CASTDRQGQPQHF. The CDR3 DNA sequence: TGTGCCAGCACCGATCGACAGGGCCAGCCCCAGCATTTT.

The count of this clone is one. The CDR3 region is CASSVTSSVSYNEQFF. In nucleotides, the CDR3 is TGTGCCAGCAGCGTTACTAGCTCAGTATCCTACAATGAGCAGTTCTTC. The genes are TRBV6-4 and TRBJ2-1, with D maybe TRBD2 (6 bases). Trimming took 6 bases from V and 1 from J, leaving 16 bases between them. The CDR3 sequence is 16 residues long. CDR1 is MRHNA, CDR2 SNTAGT, per germline.

This sequence joins TRBV9 and TRBJ2-1, with 9 nucleotides matching TRBD2. CDR3 length equals 16 residues. The germline gives CDR1 SGDLS, CDR2 YYNGEE. The junction had 6 bases not matched to a gene; V was cut back by 5 bases and J by 0 bases. The CDR3: CASRSSGESSYNEQFF. The CDR3 bases are TGTGCCAGCAGGTCTAGCGGGGAGAGCTCCTACAATGAGCAGTTCTTC.

The V and J genes are TRBV6-1 and TRBJ2-4, with 8 bases identical to TRBD1. The CDR3 runs 19 residues. The germline V gene encodes CDR1 MNHNS and CDR2 SASEGT. The ends lost 4 bases at V and 7 bases at J; junction bases unmatched: 21. For the CDR3, the DNA is TGTGCCAGCAGTGTCCCTACGGACAGGGATTATCTCCGCGGCAACATTCAGTACTTC. This gives the protein CASSVPTDRDYLRGNIQYF.

The chain is built from TRBV4-2 and TRBJ2-3; 7 bases are a match to TRBD2. The CDR3 has 20 amino acids. With 3 bases clipped from V and 6 bases from J, the junction kept 24 bases outside the gene matches. CDR1 is LGHNA and CDR2 is YNFKEQ in the germline V gene. CDR3 coding DNA: TGTGCCAGCAGCCACCTCATCCTCGCGGGGCTAGCGGCTTACAGTGATACGCAGTATTTT. It translates to CASSHLILAGLAAYSDTQYF.

The chain combines TRBV28 with TRBJ2-7; D is possibly TRBD1 or TRBD2 (5 bases each). Germline CDR1 MDHEN, CDR2 SYDVKM. V was shortened by 6 bases and J by 1 base, with 13 bases between the two germline ends. The CDR3 is 14 residues long. CDR3 sequence (DNA): TGTGCCAGCAGCGGGGACGGTGGGTCCTACGAGCAGTACTTC. As protein: CASSGDGGSYEQYF. The entire variable domain, with the rest obtained from reference TRBV28 and TRBJ2-7, is as follows: DVKVTQSSRYLVKRTGEKVFLECVQDMDHENMFWYRQDPGLGLRLIYFSYDVKMKEKGDIPEGYSVSREKKERFSLILESASTNQTSMYLCASSGDGGSYEQYFGPGTRLTVT.

This chain connects TRBV30 to TRBJ2-7; perhaps TRBD1 as D (5 bases). Trimming pared 1 base from V and 3 bases from J, leaving 13 bases between. The germline gives CDR1 GTSNPN, CDR2 SVGIG (reference sequence). The CDR3 spans 14 residues. The CDR3 spells CAWSAPREIYEQYF. The CDR3 DNA follows: TGTGCCTGGAGTGCTCCCAGGGAAATCTACGAGCAGTACTTC. Supplemented by reference TRBV30 and TRBJ2-7, the full variable domain reads SQTIHQWPATLVQPVGSPLSLECTVEGTSNPNLYWYRQAAGRGLQLLFYSVGIGQISSEVPQNLSASRPQDRQFILSSKKLLLSDSGFYLCAWSAPREIYEQYFGPGTRLTVT.

This clone was detected a few times. V and J are TRBV25-1 and TRBJ1-1, with D unclear. The germline gives CDR1 MGHDK, CDR2 SYGVNS. V was pared by 6 bases and J by 5 bases, with 7 bases between. The CDR3 loop spans 11 amino acids. The CDR3 coding sequence is TGTGCCAGCAGAGAGATTACTGAAGCTTTCTTT. It yields the protein CASREITEAFF.

The chain has TRBV15 and TRBJ2-7, with TRBD2 matching 12 bases. Germline CDR1 LNHNV, CDR2 YYDKDF (reference sequence). J lost 2 bases, V lost 3 bases, and 5 bases had no gene match. This CDR3 region has 16 residues. The CDR3 loop reads CATSRTSGSRTYEQYF. CDR3 coding DNA: TGTGCCACCAGCAGGACTAGCGGGAGCCGGACCTACGAGCAGTACTTC.

This chain links TRBV4-1 with TRBJ1-1; 7 positions agree with TRBD1. Trimming removed 0 bases from V and 1 base from J; junction bases left unmatched: 5. Germline CDR1 is MGHRA and CDR2 is YSYEKL. CDR3 size: 16 residues. CDR3 protein: CASSQDPGTENTEAFF. CDR3 sequence (DNA): TGCGCCAGCAGCCAAGATCCCGGGACAGAGAACACTGAAGCTTTCTTT.

The V and J genes are TRBV19 and TRBJ2-1, with TRBD2 matching 9 bases. The J segment lost 6 bases and the V segment lost 2 bases, leaving 5 bases of the junction unmatched. This CDR3 is built from 15 residues. Germline lookup yields CDR1 LNHDA and CDR2 SQIVND (reference sequence). CDR3 sequence: CASSISAGGPNEQFF. The CDR3 nucleotides read TGTGCCAGTAGTATATCCGCGGGAGGGCCCAATGAGCAGTTCTTC.

The V call is TRBV7-6, the J call TRBJ2-1, with 8 bases identical to TRBD2. Trimming removed 1 base from V and 8 bases from J; junction bases left unmatched: 13. Germline CDR1 reads SGHVS; CDR2 reads FNYEAQ. The CDR3 spans 17 residues. CDR3 residues: CASSLGEASGRKDEQFF. The DNA of the CDR3 is TGTGCCAGCAGCTTAGGGGAGGCCAGCGGGAGAAAAGATGAGCAGTTCTTC.

The V gene is TRBV19, the J gene TRBJ1-2; D may be TRBD1 (5 bases). Trimming stripped 3 bases from V and 4 bases from J, with 9 bases between. The CDR3 sequence is 13 residues long. The V gene's germline CDR1 is LNHDA and CDR2 SQIVND (reference sequence). CDR3 residues: CASSMAGAYGYTF. The CDR3 region has the DNA TGTGCCAGTAGTATGGCTGGGGCCTATGGCTACACCTTC.

The chain joins TRBV14 to TRBJ2-2; D is unresolved. The CDR3 has 13 residues. The V end lost 1 base, the J end lost 1 base, and 1 base lay between the germline ends. CDR1 is SGHDN, CDR2 FVKESK, per germline. CDR3 in DNA: TGTGCCAGCAGCCAAGTGAACACCGGGGAGCTGTTTTTT. It codes for CASSQVNTGELFF.

The genes are TRBV4-3 and TRBJ2-7, with a tentative D call TRBD2 (6 bases). The CDR3 contains 16 residues. Germline V gene data show CDR1 as LGHNA and CDR2 as YSLEER. V was clipped by 1 base and J by 0 bases, with 13 bases between them. The CDR3 nucleotides read TGCGCCAGCAGCCAAGGGGAGGCCCAGAGCTCCTACGAGCAGTACTTC. It codes for CASSQGEAQSSYEQYF.

The chain is built from TRBV7-9 and TRBJ2-5; tentatively, D is TRBD1 (6 bases). The germline V gene has CDR1 SEHNR and CDR2 FQNEAQ (reference sequence). V lost 5 bases and J 4 bases, leaving 20 bases between the germline ends. This CDR3 region has 16 residues. The DNA of the CDR3 is TGTGCCAGCAGCCTCCGGGACCCCAGGGGAAGAGAGACCCAGTACTTC. This translates into CASSLRDPRGRETQYF.

The chain combines TRBV29-1 with TRBJ2-5; TRBD2 matches 11 bases. Per germline, CDR1 SQVTM and CDR2 ANQGSEA. The J segment lost 2 bases and the V segment lost 7 bases, leaving 6 bases of the junction unmatched. The CDR3 sequence is 14 residues long. The CDR3 DNA reads TGCAGCGGGGTCATAGCGGGAGGGCAAGAGACCCAGTACTTC. Protein sequence: CSGVIAGGQETQYF. Filled out from reference TRBV29-1 and TRBJ2-5, the complete variable domain reads SAVISQKPSRDICQRGTSLTIQCQVDSQVTMMFWYRQQPGQSLTLIATANQGSEATYESGFVIDKFPISRPNLTFSTLTVSNMSPEDSSIYLCSGVIAGGQETQYFGPGTRLLVL.

This rearrangement joins TRBV7-9 to TRBJ2-5; 7 bases match TRBD1. The germline V gene has CDR1 SEHNR and CDR2 FQNEAQ (reference sequence). This CDR3 comprises 15 residues. V shed 5 bases, J shed 2 bases, and the junction held 8 bases outside the gene matches. As DNA, the CDR3 is TGTGCCAGCAGCGGACAGGACAGCCTTCAAGAGACCCAGTACTTC. The encoded protein is CASSGQDSLQETQYF.

The genes are TRBV27 and TRBJ2-1, with TRBD2 matching over 12 bases. Unmatched junction bases numbered 5, after V lost 5 bases and J lost 6 bases. The germline gives CDR1 MNHEY, CDR2 SMNVEV (reference sequence). The CDR3 has 15 residues. CDR3 residues: CASSLAGGPGNEQFF. CDR3 in DNA: TGTGCCAGCAGTCTAGCGGGAGGGCCCGGCAATGAGCAGTTCTTC.